This T cell receptor beta chain was profiled in a study of early T cells in non-severe SARS-CoV-2 infection. Each CDR3 protein gets one entry after TCRdb re-called the 5' RACE reads with MiXCR. This sample has about 70,000 distinct CDR3 sequences, with around 4.2% found just once. Many counts were recorded for this clonotype. The TCR comes from an adult who was a healthcare worker with PCR-confirmed SARS-CoV-2 infection or an uninfected control (not recorded which). The donor label of this sample is uncertain. The sample here was whole blood, taken at baseline.

The CDR3 DNA reads as TGTGCCAGCAGTTATACAGGGGGGGAGCAGTACTTC. Translation: CASSYTGGEQYF. J is TRBJ2-7 and V is TRBV13; 8 bases line up with TRBD1. Germline CDR1 reads PRHDT; CDR2 reads FYEKMQ (reference sequence). This CDR3 has 12 amino acids. J was trimmed by 7 bases and V by 6 bases; bases with no gene match: 5.